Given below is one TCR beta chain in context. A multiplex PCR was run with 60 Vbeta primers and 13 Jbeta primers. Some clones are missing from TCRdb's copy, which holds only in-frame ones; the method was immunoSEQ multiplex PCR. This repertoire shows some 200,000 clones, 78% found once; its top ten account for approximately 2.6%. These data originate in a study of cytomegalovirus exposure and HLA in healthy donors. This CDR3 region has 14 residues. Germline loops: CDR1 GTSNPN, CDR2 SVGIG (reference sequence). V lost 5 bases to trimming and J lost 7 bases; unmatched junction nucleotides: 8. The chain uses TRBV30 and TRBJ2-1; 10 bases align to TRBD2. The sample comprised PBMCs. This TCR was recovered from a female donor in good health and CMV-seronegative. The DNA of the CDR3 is TGTGCCTGGGGCGCGAGCGGGGGGGCTAATGAGCAGTTCTTC. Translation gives CAWGASGGANEQFF.